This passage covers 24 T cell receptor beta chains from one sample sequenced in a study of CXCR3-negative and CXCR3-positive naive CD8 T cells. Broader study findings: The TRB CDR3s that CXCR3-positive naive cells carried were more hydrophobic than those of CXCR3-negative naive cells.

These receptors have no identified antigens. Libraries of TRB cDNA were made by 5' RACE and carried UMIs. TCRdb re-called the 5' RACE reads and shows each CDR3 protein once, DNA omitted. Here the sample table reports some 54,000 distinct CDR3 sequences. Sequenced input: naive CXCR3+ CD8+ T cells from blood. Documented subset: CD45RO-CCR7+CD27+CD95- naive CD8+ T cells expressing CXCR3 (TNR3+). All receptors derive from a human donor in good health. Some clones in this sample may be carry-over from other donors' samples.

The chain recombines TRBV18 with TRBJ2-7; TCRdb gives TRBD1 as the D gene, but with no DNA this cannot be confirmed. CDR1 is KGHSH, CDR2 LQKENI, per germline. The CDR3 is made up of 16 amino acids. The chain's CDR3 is CASSPGGGAPSYEQYF.

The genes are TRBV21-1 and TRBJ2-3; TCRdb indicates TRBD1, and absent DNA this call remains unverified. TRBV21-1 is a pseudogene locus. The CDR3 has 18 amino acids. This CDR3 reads CASSKDFDGGMSTDTQYF.

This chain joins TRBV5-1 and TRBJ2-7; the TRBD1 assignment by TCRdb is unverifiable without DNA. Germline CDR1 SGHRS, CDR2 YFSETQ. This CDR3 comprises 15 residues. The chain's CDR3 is CASSPTGTAFYEQYF.

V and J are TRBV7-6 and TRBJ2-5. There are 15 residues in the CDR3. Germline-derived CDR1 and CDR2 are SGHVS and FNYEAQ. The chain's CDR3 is CASSLATGWQETQYF. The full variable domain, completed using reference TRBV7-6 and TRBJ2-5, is GAGVSQSPRYKVTKRGQDVALRCDPISGHVSLYWYRQALGQGPEFLTYFNYEAQQDKSGLPNDRFSAERPEGSISTLTIQRTEQRDSAMYRCASSLATGWQETQYFGPGTRLLVL.

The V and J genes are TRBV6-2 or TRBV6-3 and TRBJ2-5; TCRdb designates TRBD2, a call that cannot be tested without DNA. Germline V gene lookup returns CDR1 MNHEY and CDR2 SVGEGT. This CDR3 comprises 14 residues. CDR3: CASSGTSGGSSQYF.

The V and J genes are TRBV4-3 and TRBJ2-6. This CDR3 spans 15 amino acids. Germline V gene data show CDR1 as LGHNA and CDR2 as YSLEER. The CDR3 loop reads CASSPSAAGANVLTF.

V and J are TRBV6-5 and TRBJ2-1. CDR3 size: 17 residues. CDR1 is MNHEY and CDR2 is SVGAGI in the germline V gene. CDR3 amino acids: CASSYGTSGFTYNEQFF.

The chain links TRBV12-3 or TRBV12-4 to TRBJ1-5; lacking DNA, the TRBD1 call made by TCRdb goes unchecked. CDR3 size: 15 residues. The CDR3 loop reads CASRDRGDIDQPQHF.

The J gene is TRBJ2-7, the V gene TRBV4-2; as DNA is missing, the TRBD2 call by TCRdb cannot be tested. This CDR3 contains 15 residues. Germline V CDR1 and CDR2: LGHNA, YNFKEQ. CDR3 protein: CASSQVAGVSYEQYF.

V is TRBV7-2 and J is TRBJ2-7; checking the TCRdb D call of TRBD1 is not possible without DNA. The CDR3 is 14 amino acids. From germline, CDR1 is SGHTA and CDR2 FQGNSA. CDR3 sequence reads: CASSPSTGFYEQYF.

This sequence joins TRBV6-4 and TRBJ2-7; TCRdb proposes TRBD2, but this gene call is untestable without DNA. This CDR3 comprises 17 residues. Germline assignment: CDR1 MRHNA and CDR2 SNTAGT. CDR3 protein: CASKPGLLAGGQFEQYF.

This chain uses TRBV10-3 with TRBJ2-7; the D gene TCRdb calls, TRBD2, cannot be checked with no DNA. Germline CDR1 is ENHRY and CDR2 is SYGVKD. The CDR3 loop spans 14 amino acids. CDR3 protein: CAISESGGVGVQYF.

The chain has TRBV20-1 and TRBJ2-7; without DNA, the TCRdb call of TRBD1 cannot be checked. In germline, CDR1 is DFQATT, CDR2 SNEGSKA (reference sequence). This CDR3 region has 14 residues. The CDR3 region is CSARPHNYSYEQYF.

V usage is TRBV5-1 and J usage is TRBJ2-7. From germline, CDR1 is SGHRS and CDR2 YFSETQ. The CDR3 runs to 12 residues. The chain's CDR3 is CASSLDTYEQYF.

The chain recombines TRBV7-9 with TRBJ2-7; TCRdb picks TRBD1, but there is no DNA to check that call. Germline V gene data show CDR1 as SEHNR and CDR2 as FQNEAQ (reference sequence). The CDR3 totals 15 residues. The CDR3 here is CASSHTGHGVWEQYF.

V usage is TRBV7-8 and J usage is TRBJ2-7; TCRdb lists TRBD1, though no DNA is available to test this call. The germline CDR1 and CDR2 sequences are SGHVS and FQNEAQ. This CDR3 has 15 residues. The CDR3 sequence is CASSSPQGYLYEQYF.

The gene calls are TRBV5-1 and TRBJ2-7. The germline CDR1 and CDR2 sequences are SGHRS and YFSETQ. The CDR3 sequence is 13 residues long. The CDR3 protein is CASSLGGSNEQYF.

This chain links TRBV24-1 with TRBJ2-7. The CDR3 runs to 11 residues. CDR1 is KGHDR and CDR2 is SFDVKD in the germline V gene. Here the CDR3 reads CATSDGYEQYF.

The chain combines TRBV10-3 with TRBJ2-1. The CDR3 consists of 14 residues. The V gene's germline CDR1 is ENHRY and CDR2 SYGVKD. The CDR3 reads CAISESNGYNEQFF.

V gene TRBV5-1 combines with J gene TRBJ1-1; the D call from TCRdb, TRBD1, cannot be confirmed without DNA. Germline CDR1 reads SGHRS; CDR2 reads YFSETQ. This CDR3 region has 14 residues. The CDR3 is CASSLKQGFTEAFF.

CDR3 loop: CASSLEFGGTDEKLFF. J is TRBJ1-4 and V is TRBV7-9; without DNA, the TCRdb call of TRBD1 cannot be checked. CDR3 size: 16 residues. CDR1 and CDR2 from the germline V gene are SEHNR and FQNEAQ (reference sequence).

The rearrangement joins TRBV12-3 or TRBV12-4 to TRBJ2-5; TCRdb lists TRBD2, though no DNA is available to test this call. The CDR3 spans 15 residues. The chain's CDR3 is CASSASGGNQETQYF.

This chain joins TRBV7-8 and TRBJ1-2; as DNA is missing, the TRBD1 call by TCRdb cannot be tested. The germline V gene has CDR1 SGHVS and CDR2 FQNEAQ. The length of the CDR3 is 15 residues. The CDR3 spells CASGPGGPGAGGYTF.

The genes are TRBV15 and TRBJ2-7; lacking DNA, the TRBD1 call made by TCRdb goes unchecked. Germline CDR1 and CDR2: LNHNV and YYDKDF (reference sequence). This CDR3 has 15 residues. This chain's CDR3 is CATSRPGQGFYEQYF.